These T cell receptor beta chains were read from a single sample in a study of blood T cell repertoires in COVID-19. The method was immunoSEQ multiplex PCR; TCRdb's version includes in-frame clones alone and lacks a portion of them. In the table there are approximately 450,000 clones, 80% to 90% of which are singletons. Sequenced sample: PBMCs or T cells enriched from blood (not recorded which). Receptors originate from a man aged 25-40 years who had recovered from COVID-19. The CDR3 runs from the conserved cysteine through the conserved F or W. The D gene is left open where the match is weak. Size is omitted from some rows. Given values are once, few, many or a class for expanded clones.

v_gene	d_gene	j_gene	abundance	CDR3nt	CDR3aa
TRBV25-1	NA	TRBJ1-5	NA	TGTGCCAGCAGTGGTCCCGCAGGGGGCAATCAGCCCCAGCATTTT	CASSGPAGGNQPQHF
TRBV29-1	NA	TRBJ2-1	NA	TGCAGCGTAGAAAGATTCTCCGGGGGCAATGAGCAGTTCTTC	CSVERFSGGNEQFF
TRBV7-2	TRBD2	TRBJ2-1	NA	TGTGCCAGCAGCTTTACTAGCGCTTCCTACAATGAGCAGTTCTTC	CASSFTSASYNEQFF
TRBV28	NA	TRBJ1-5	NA	TGTGCCAGCAGCCTTCGGGGGGGCGCCCGACAGCCCCAGCATTTT	CASSLRGGARQPQHF
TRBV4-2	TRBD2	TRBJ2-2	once	TGTGCCAGCAGCCAAGACCCAGGACTAGCGGGAGCGGGAATCCCCACCGGGGAGCTGTTTTTT	CASSQDPGLAGAGIPTGELFF
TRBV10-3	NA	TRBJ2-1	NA	TGTGCCATCAGTGGTGCGGGTGCTGACAATGAGCAGTTCTTC	CAISGAGADNEQFF
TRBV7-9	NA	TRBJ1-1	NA	TGTGCCAGCAGCGTCGGGGTTGGGGCCCCGGGGGGCACTGAAGCTTTCTTT	CASSVGVGAPGGTEAFF
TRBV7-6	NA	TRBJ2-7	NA	TGTGCCAGCAGCTTAGGTGATAGCGAAAACTACGAGCAGTACTTC	CASSLGDSENYEQYF
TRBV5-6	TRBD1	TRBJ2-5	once	TGTGCCAGCAGCACCGACAGGGGGAACGGGGAGACCCAGTACTTC	CASSTDRGNGETQYF
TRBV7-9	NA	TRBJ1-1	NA	TGTGCCAGCAGCTTCGGGAACACTGAAGCTTTCTTT	CASSFGNTEAFF
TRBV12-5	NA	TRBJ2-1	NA	TGTGCTAGTGGTTTTCAAAAGGTACAGGTATCCTACAATGAGCAGTTCTTC	CASGFQKVQVSYNEQFF
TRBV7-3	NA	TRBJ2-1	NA	TGTGCCAGCAGCCTCAGCGAGAGCTCCTACAATGAGCAGTTCTTC	CASSLSESSYNEQFF
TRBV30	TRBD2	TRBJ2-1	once	TGTGCCGGACAACCACTAGCGGGAGCCTACAATGAGCAGTTCTTC	CAGQPLAGAYNEQFF
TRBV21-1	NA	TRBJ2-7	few	TGTGCCAGCAGCAAAGGGGACTACCGCGGGGAGCAGTACTTC	CASSKGDYRGEQYF
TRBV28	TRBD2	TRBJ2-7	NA	TGTGCCAGCGTAGCCAGCGGGGCCTACGAGCAGTACTTC	CASVASGAYEQYF
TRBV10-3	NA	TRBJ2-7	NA	TGTGCCATCAGTGTGTTCGACGAGCAGTACTTC	CAISVFDEQYF
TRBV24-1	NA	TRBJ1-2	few	TGTGCCACCAGTGATCAGAATTATGGCTACACCTTC	CATSDQNYGYTF
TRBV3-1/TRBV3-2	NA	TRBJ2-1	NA	TGTGCCAGCAGCCACTCGACTAACTACAATGAGCAGTTCTTC	CASSHSTNYNEQFF
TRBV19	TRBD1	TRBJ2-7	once	TGTGCCAGTAGTAGGGGACAGGTCTCCTACGAGCAGTACTTC	CASSRGQVSYEQYF
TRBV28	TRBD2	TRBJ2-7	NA	TGTGCCAGCAGTCCTCGAGTGGCTAGCGGGATACACGAGCAGTACTTC	CASSPRVASGIHEQYF
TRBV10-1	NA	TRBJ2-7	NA	TGCGCCAGCAGCAGGGTCTCCTACGAGCAGTACTTC	CASSRVSYEQYF
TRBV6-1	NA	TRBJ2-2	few	TGTGCCAGCAGTGAGCGAGATTCCACCGGGGAGCTGTTTTTT	CASSERDSTGELFF
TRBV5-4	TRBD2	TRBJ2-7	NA	TGTGCCAGCAGACCTTCACTAGCGCAACCCTACGAGCAGTACTTC	CASRPSLAQPYEQYF
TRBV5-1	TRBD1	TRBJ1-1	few	TGCGCCAGCAGCTGGGACAGCCAGAACACTGAAGCTTTCTTT	CASSWDSQNTEAFF
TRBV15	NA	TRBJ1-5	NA	TGTGCCACCAGCGCAGATCAGCAGCCCCAGCATTTT	CATSADQQPQHF
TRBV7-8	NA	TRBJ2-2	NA	TGTGCCAGCAGCCCCTACAGGGTTACGAACACCGGGGAGCTGTTTTTT	CASSPYRVTNTGELFF
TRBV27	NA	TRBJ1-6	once	TGTGCCAGCGCCCCGGGACTTAGAAATTCACCCCTCCACTTT	CASAPGLRNSPLHF
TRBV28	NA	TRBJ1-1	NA	TGTGCCAGCAGTTTCCCCGGGACACTGAACACTGAAGCTTTCTTT	CASSFPGTLNTEAFF
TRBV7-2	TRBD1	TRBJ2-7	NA	TGTGCCAGCAGCCCGACAGGGGTTGACGAGCAGTACTTC	CASSPTGVDEQYF
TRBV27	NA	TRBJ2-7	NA	TGTGCCAGCAGTTTATCGACAGGCCCCCACGAGCAGTACTTC	CASSLSTGPHEQYF
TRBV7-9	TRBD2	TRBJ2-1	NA	TGTGCCAGCAGCTACCTAGCGGCGAGTGAGCAGTTCTTC	CASSYLAASEQFF
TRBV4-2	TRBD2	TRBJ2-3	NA	TGTGCCAGCAGCCAAGACGGTAGCGGGAGGGGCACAGATACGCAGTATTTT	CASSQDGSGRGTDTQYF
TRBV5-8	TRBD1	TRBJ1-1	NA	TGTGCCAGCAGCCCGACAGGGTGGGGGACTACTGAAGCTTTCTTT	CASSPTGWGTTEAFF
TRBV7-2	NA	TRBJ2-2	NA	TGTGCCAGCAGCTCAAGGGCGGGGAGTGGCTCCGGGGAGCTGTTTTTT	CASSSRAGSGSGELFF
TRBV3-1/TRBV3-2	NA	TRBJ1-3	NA	TGTGCCAGCAGCCCGACATCGGCGGGAAACACCATATATTTT	CASSPTSAGNTIYF
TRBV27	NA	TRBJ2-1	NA	TGTGCCAGCAGTTTAAGGGGCGCAGACTCCTACAATGAGCAGTTCTTC	CASSLRGADSYNEQFF
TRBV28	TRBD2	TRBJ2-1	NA	TGTGCCAGCAGTGAACTAGCGTTCACCTACAATGAGCAGTTCTTC	CASSELAFTYNEQFF
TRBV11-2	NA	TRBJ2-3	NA	TGTGCCAGCAGCCTGGAACAGGGCCGCAGCACAGATACGCAGTATTTT	CASSLEQGRSTDTQYF
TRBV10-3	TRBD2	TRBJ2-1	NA	TGTGCCATCAGTGACCCGGGACTAGTTAAGGGGATAGACAATGAGCAGTTCTTC	CAISDPGLVKGIDNEQFF
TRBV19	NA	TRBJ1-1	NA	TGTGCCACCGGGACAAGAAACACTGAAGCTTTCTTT	CATGTRNTEAFF